The clone carrying this T cell receptor beta chain was counted once. The sample comes from a study of T cell responses to AZD1222 COVID-19 vaccine. The protocol was immunoSEQ multiplex PCR, while the TCRdb copy is restricted to in-frame clones and leaves out a portion. The table has about 72,000 clones, about nine tenths seen once; the top ten hold less than 25%. Sequencing used peripheral blood, obtained on day 0 of AZD1222 vaccination. The receptor's source is an adult in good health.

CDR3 residues: CASSPNGNSYNEQFF. Written as DNA, the CDR3 is TGTGCCAGCTCGCCAAATGGGAATTCCTACAATGAGCAGTTCTTC. The chain uses TRBV18 and TRBJ2-1; no clear D gene. The V gene lost 6 bases and the J gene lost 1 base, with 13 bases spanning the gap. This CDR3 is 15 amino acids long. Germline V lookup: CDR1 KGHSH, CDR2 LQKENI.